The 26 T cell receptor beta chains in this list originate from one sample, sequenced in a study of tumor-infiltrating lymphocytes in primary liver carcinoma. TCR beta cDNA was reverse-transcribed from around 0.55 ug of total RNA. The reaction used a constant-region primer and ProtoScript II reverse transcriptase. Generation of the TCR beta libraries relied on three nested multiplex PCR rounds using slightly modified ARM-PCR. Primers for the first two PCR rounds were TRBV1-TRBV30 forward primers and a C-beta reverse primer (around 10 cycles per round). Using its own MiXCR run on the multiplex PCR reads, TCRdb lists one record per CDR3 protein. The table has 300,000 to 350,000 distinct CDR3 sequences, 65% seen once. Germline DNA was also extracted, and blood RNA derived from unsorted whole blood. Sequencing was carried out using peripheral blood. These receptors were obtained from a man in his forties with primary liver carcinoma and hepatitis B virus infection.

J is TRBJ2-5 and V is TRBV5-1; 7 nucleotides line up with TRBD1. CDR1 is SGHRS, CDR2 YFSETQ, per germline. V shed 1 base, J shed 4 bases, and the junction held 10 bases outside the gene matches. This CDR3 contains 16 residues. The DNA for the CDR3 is TGCGCCAGCAGCTTGTTCGCGCACAGGGGACGAGAGACCCAGTACTTC. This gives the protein CASSLFAHRGRETQYF.

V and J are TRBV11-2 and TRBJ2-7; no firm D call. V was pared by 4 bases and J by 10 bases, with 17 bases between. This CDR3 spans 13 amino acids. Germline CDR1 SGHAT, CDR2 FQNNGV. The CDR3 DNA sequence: TGTGCCAGCAGCTCCAACGCCAAGATAGCCCAGTACTTC. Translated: CASSSNAKIAQYF. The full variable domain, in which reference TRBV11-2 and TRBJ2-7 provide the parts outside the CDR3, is EAGVAQSPRYKIIEKRQSVAFWCNPISGHATLYWYQQILGQGPKLLIQFQNNGVVDDSQLPKDRFSAERLKGVDSTLKIQPAKLEDSAVYLCASSSNAKIAQYFGPGTRLTVT.

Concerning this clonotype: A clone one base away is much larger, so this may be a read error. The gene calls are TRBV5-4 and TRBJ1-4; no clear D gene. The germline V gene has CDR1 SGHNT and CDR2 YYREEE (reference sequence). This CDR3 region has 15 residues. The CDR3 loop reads CASSLMGSTNGKLFF. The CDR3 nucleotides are TGTGCCAGCAGCTTGATGGGGTCAACTAATGGAAAACTGTTTTTT.

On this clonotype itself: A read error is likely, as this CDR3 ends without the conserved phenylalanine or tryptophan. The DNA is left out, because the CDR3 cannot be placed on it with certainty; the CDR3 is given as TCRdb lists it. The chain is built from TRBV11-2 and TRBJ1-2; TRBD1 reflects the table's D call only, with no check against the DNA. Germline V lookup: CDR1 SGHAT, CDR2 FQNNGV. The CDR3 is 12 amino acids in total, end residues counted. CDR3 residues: CASSPAGTGVLL.

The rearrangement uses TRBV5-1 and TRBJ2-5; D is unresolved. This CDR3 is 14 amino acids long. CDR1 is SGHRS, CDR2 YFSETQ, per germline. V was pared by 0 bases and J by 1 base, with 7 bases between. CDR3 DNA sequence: TGCGCCAGCAGCTTGGAGGGCGGCCAAGAGACCCAGTACTTC. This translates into CASSLEGGQETQYF.

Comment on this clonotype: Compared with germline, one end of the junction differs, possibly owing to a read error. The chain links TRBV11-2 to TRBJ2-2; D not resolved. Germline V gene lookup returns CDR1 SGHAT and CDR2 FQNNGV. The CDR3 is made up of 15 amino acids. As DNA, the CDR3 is TGTGCCAGCAGCCGAAGCCAGAGCTACACTGGGGAGCTGTTTTTT. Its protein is CASSRSQSYTGELFF.

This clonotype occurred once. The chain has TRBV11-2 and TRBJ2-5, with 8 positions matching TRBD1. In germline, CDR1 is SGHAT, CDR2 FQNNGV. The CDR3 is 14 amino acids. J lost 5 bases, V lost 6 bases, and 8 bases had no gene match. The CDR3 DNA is TGTGCCAGCAGTCTCACAGGACAGGGTGAGACCCAGTACTTC. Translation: CASSLTGQGETQYF.

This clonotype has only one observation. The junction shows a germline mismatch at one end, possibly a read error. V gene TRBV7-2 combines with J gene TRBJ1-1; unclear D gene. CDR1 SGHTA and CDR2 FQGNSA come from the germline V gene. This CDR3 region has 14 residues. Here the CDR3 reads CASSLGQSSTEASF. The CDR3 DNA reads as TGTGCCAGCAGCTTAGGGCAGTCAAGCACTGAAGCTTCCTTT.

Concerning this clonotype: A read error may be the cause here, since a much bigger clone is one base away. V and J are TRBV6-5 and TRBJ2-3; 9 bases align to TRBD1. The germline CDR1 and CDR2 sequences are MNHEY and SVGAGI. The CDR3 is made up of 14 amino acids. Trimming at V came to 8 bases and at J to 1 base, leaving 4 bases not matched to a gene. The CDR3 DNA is TGTGCCAGCGGTCGGACAGGGGGCACAGATACGCAGTATTTT. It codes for CASGRTGGTDTQYF.

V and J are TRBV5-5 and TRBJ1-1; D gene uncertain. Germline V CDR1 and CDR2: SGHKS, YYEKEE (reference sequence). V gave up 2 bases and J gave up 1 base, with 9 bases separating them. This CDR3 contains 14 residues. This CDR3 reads CASSLYLWNTEAFF. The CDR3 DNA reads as TGTGCCAGCAGCTTATATCTATGGAACACTGAAGCTTTCTTT.

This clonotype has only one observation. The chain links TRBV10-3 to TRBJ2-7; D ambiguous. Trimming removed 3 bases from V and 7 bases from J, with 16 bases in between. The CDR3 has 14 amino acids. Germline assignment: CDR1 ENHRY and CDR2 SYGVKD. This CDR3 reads CAISELSRSREQYF. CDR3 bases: TGTGCCATCAGTGAATTAAGCAGGAGTCGGGAGCAGTACTTC.

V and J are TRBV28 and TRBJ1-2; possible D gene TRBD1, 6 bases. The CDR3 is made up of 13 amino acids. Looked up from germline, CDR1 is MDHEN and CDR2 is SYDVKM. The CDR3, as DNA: TGTGCGAGCGGTACTCTCAGGGGCGACGGCTACACCTTC. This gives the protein CASGTLRGDGYTF.

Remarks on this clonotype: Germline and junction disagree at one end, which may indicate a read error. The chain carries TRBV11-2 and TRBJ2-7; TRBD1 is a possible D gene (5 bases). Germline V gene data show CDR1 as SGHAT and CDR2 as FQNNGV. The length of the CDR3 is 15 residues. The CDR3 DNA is TGTGACAGCAGCTTAGGCTCAAGACAGAAATACGAGCAGTACTTC. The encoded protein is CDSSLGSRQKYEQYF.

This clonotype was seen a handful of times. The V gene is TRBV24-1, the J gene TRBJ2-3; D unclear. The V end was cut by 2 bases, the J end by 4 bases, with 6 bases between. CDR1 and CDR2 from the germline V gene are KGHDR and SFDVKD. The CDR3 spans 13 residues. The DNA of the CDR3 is TGTGCCACCAGTGATTATGGACCAGATACGCAGTATTTT. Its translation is CATSDYGPDTQYF.

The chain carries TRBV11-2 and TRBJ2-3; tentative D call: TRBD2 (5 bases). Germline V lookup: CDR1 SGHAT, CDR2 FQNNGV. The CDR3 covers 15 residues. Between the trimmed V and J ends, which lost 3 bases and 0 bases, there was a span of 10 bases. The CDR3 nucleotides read TGTGCCAGCAGCTTGGGCTGGACTAGCACAGATACGCAGTATTTT. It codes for CASSLGWTSTDTQYF.

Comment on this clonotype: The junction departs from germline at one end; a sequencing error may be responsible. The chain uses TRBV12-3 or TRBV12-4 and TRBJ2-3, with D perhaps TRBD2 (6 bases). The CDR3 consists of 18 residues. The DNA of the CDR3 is TGTGCCCGCAGTTTAGGGAGTGGAGGCGGGACTAGCACAGATACGCAGTATTTT. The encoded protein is CARSLGSGGGTSTDTQYF.

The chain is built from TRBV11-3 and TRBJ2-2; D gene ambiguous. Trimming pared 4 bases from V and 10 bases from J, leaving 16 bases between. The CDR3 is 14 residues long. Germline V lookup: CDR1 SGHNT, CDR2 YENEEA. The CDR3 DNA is TGTGCCAGCAGCTCTGATTCTGGCACTGTGGAGCTGTTTTTT. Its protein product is CASSSDSGTVELFF.

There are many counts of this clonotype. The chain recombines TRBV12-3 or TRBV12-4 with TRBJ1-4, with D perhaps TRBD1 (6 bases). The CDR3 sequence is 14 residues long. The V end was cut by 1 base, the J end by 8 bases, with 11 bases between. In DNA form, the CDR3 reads TGTGCCAGCAGTTTAGAGGGGGGCCGGGAAAAACTGTTTTTT. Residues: CASSLEGGREKLFF.

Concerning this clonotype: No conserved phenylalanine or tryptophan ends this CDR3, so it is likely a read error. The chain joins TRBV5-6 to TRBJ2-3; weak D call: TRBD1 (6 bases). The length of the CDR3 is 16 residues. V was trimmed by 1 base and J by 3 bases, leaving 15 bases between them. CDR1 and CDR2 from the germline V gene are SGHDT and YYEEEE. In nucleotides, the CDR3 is TGTGCCAGCAGCTTGTGGTACAGGGCGGTGACAGATACGCAGTATTAT. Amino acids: CASSLWYRAVTDTQYY.

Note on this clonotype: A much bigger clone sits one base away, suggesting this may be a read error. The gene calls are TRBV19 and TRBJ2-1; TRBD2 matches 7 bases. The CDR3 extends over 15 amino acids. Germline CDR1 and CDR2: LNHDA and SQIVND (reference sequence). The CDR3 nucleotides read TGTGCCAGTAGTGGGGGGGAAGCGCCCTACCATGAGCAGTTCTTC. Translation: CASSGGEAPYHEQFF.

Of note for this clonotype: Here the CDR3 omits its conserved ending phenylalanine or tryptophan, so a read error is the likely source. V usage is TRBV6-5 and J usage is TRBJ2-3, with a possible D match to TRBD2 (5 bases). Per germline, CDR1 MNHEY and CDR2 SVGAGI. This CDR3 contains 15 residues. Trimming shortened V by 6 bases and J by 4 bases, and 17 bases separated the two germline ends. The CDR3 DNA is TGTGCCAGCAGCAACACGGGGTTAGGATCAGATACGCAGTATATT. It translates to CASSNTGLGSDTQYI.

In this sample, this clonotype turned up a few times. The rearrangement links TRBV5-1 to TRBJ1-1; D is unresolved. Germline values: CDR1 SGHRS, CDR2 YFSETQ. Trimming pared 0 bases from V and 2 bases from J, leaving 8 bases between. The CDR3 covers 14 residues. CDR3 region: CASSLGLRNTEAFF. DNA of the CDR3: TGCGCCAGCAGCTTGGGTCTGAGAAACACTGAAGCTTTCTTT.

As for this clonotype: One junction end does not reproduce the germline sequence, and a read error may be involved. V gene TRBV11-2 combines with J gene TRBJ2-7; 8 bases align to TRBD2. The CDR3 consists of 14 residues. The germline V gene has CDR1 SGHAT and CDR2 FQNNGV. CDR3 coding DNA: TGTGCCAGCAGCTCTGGGACTAGTGGCCACGAGCAATACTTC. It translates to CASSSGTSGHEQYF.

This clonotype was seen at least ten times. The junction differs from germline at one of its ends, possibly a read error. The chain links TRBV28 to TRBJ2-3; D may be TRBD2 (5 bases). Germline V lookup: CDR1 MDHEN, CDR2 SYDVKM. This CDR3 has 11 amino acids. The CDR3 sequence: CASQEETDPFF. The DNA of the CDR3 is TGTGCCAGCCAGGAGGAGACGGATCCGTTCTTT.

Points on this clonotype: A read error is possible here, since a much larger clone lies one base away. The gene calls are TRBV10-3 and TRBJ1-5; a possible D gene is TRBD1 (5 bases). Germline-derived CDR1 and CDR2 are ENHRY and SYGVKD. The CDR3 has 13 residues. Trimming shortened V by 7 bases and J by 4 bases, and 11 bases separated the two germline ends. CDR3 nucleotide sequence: TGTGCCATCAACCGGGACGGAAATCAGCCCCAGCATTTT. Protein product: CAINRDGNQPQHF.

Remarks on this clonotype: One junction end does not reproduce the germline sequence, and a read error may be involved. The CDR3 reads CASSLTPSASAGVLSF. In DNA, the CDR3 is TGTGCCAGCAGCTTAACCCCCTCAGCGAGCGCCGGGGTGCTGTCTTTT. V is TRBV11-2 and J is TRBJ2-2; D may be TRBD2 (5 bases). This CDR3 has 16 amino acids. The germline V gene has CDR1 SGHAT and CDR2 FQNNGV.